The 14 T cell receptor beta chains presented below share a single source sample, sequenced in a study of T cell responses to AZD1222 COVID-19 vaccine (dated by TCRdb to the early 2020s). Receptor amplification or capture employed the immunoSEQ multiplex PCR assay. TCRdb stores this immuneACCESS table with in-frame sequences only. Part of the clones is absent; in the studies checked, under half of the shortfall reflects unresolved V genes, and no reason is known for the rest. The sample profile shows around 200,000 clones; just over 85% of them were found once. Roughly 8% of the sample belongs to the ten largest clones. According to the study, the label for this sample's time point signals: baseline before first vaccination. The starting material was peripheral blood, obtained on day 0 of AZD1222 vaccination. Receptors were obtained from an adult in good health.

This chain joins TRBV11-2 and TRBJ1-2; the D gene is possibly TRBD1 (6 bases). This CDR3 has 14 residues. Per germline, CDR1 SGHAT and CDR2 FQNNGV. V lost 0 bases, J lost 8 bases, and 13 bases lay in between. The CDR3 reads CASSLDSDSEGYTF. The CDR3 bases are TGTGCCAGCAGCTTAGATTCGGACAGTGAGGGCTACACCTTC.

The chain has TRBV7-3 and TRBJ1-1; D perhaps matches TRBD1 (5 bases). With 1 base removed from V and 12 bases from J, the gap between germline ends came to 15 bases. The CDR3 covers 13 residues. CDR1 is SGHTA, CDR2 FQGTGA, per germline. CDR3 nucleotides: TGTGCCAGCAGCTTAAAAGGGCCAGGGACGCCTTTCTTT. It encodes CASSLKGPGTPFF.

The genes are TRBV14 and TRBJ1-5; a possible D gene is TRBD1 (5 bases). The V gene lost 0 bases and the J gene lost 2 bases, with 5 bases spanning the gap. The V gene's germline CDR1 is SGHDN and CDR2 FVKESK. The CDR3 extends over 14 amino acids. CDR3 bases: TGTGCCAGCAGCCAAGACAGGGGCAATCAGCCCCAGCATTTT. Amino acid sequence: CASSQDRGNQPQHF.

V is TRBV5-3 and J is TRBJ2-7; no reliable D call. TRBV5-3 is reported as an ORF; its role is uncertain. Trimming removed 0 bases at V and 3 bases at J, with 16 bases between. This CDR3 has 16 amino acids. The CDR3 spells CARSLGREGRHYEQYF. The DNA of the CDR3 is TGTGCCAGAAGCTTGGGCCGCGAAGGGCGCCACTACGAGCAGTACTTC.

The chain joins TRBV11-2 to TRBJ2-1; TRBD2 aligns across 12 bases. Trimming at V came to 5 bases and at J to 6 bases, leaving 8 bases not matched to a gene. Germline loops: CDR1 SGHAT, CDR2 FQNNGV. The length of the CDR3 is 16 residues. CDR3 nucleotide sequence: TGTGCCAGCAGCCCCGTCGGACTAGCGGGGATCAATGAGCAGTTCTTC. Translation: CASSPVGLAGINEQFF.

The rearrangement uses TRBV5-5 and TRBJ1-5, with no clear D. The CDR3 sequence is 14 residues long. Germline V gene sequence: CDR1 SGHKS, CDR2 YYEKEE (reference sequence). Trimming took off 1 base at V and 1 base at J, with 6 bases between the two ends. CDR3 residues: CASSLLDSNQPQHF. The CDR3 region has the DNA TGTGCCAGCAGCTTGTTGGACAGCAATCAGCCCCAGCATTTT.

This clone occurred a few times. In DNA form, the CDR3 reads TGTGCCAGCAGCGTTCAAGGCGAGACCCAGTACTTC. It yields the protein CASSVQGETQYF. This chain uses TRBV21-1 with TRBJ2-5. TRBV21-1 is labeled a pseudogene. The CDR3 covers 12 residues.

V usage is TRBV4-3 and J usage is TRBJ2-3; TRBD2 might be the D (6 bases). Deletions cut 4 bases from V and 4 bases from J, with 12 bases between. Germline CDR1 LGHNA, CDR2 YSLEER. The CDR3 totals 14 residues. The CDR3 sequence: CASSPRLVADTQYF. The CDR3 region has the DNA TGCGCCAGCAGCCCGCGACTAGTTGCAGATACGCAGTATTTT.

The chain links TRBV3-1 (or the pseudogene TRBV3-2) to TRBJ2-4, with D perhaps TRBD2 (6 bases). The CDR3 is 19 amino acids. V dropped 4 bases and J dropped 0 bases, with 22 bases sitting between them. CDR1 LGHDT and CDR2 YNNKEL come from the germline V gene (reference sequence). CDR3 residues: CASSPPLDLRGLAKNIQYF. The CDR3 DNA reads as TGTGCCAGCAGCCCCCCATTGGACTTAAGGGGACTAGCCAAAAACATTCAGTACTTC.

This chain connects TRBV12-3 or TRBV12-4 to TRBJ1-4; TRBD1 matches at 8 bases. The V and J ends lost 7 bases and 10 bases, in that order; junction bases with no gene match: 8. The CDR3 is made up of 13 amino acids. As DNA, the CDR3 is TGTGCCAGCAACAAGCCAGGGGGCGTAAAACTGTTTTTT. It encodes CASNKPGGVKLFF.

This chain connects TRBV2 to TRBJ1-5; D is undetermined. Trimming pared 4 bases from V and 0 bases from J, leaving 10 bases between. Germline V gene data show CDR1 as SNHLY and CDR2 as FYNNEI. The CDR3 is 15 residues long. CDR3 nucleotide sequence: TGTGCCAGCAGTGTCGGGGAATATAGCAATCAGCCCCAGCATTTT. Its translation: CASSVGEYSNQPQHF.

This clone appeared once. In DNA, the CDR3 is TGTGCCAGCCCCCGGGTTAACACCGGGGAGCTGTTTTTT. This gives the protein CASPRVNTGELFF. The chain links TRBV6-5 to TRBJ2-2; D ambiguous. V gave up 8 bases and J gave up 2 bases, with 9 bases separating them. Germline CDR1 reads MNHEY; CDR2 reads SVGAGI. This CDR3 has 13 amino acids.

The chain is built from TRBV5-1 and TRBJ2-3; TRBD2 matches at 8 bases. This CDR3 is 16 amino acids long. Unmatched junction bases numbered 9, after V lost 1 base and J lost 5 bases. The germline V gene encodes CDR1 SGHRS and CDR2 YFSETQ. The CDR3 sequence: CASSLRGLGTGDTQYF. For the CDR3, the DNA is TGCGCCAGCAGCTTGCGGGGACTAGGGACTGGAGATACGCAGTATTTT. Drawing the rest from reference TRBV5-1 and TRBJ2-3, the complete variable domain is KAGVTQTPRYLIKTRGQQVTLSCSPISGHRSVSWYQQTPGQGLQFLFEYFSETQRNKGNFPGRFSGRQFSNSRSEMNVSTLELGDSALYLCASSLRGLGTGDTQYFGPGTRLTVL.

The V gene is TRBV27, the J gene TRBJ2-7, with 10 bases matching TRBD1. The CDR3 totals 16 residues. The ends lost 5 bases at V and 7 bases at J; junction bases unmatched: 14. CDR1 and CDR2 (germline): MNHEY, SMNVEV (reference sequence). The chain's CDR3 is CASSGGRQGALGEQYF. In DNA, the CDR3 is TGTGCCAGCAGTGGGGGACGACAGGGGGCGCTTGGAGAGCAGTACTTC.